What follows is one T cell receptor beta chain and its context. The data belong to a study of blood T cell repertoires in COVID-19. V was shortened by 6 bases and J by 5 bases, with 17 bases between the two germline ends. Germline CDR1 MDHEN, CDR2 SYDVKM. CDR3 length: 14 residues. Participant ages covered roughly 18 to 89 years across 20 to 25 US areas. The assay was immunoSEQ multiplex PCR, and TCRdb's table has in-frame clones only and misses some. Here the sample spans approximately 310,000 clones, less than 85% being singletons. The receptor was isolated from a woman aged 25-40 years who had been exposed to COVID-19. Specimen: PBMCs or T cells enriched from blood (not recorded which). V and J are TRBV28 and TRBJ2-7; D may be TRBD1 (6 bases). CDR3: CASRIMSGDDEQYF. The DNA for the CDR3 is TGTGCCAGCAGAATAATGTCAGGGGATGACGAGCAGTACTTC.